Sequencing of this T cell receptor (beta chain) was carried out in a study of blood T cells in healthy people across ages (dated by TCRdb to 2015 to 2017). About the full investigation: Template switching captured roughly one uniquely barcoded TCR beta cDNA molecule per two T cells in model experiments. To avoid experimental bias, donors of different ages were spread randomly across the sequencing lanes. For two donors (one aged 18 to 29 and one aged 80 or older), the study analyzed two additional independent replicas of 1 million unique cDNA reads from the same blood draw. The donors were divided into four age groups: young (average 16 years), middle-aged (around 41), aged (roughly 66) and long-lived (roughly 82). To track age-related changes in TCR beta repertoire diversity, the study relied on deep sequencing normalized with unique cDNA molecular identifiers. Paper-wide results and their limitations: Estimates of total diversity from one million sequenced T cells were regarded as lower bounds and underestimates. As age increased, observed TCR beta diversity per million T cells dropped in a roughly linear way, and a significant reduction was already evident by age 40. The percentage of naive T cells measured by flow cytometry correlated strongly with observed TCR beta diversity. Compared with the aged group, the long-lived group had more naive CD4+ T cells, fewer expanded clones and increased TCR diversity, a pattern suggesting age selection. Conclusive comparison of naive and antigen-experienced compartments was prevented by the profiling of bulk unsorted PBMCs. Donor CMV infection status was unknown, potentially confounding age-related changes in expanded clonotypes.

The donors were roughly 40 Caucasian individuals from Russia, aged roughly 6 to 90 years, who were systemically healthy. Around 9.7 milliliters of peripheral blood were collected from each donor into EDTA-treated Vacutainer tubes. Ficoll-Paque density-gradient centrifugation was used to isolate PBMCs, with at least 6 million per sample. Trizol reagent was used to extract total RNA from PBMCs, with at least 5.5 micrograms per sample. The percentages of naive CD45RAhigh/CD27high T cells were determined by flow cytometry on a PBMC aliquot from every donor. The library was generated by 5' RACE. TCRdb names Illumina HiSeq 2500 as the instrument used. A second PCR of 7 to 11 cycles was performed with a sample-barcoded 5' primer and a J-beta primer mix. A template-switch 5' adaptor carrying 12 random nucleotides introduced a unique molecular identifier onto each TCR beta cDNA molecule. Each sample yielded at least 2.5 million CDR3-containing paired-end reads. The Mint cDNA synthesis kit, primed by a TRBC-specific oligonucleotide, was used to synthesize first-strand cDNA from all RNA. Following uracil-DNA glycosylase treatment, a first 18-cycle PCR with universal primers M1SS and BC2_uni_R was performed on all cDNA. The authors' analysis ran thus. For normalization, 1 million high-quality reads, each with a distinct molecular identifier, were randomly selected from each sample. Instead of being binned into consensus sequences, reads that shared molecular identifiers were thrown out. MiTCR, with a Q25 quality threshold and the strictest error-elimination algorithm, was used for CDR3 identification, clonotype clustering and error correction. Lower-bound total TCR beta diversity was estimated with a nonparametric unseen species model using Euler transformation. TCRdb reprocessed the public reads (quality trimming at Q25 with fastp, clone calling with MiXCR) and kept in-frame beta chains. Each entry merges the rows of one CDR3 protein and shows their most common DNA and genes. These V and J calls derive from TCRdb rather than the authors' analysis. The sample table holds 1.5 million to 1.9 million distinct CDR3 sequences, of which approximately 39% were seen once. Roughly 3.7% of the sample is held by the ten biggest clonotypes.

Regarding this clonotype: Its recognized antigen is unknown. No clone much larger than this one lies a single base away; base qualities are absent.

The CDR3 measures 14 amino acids from cysteine to phenylalanine. The retained sequence is limited to the CDR3, 42 bases, with the frame set at the first base. From the germline V gene, CDR1 is SGHTA and CDR2 is FQGNSA. The junction carries 14 bases between V and J, which are trimmed by 5 bases and 4 bases respectively. The sample consisted of blood. This clonotype was sampled from a woman aged 18-29 years in good health. The chain is assembled from TRBV7-2 and TRBJ2-5; perhaps TRBD2 is the D gene, with 6 bases matching. This receptor has the CDR3 CASSPTSWRETQYF. The sequenced DNA: TGTGCCAGCAGCCCTACTAGCTGGCGAGAGACCCAGTACTTC. When the CDR3 is completed using the reference TRBV7-2 and TRBJ2-5 genes on either side, the full variable domain is GAGVSQSPSNKVTEKGKDVELRCDPISGHTALYWYRQSLGQGLEFLIYFQGNSAPDKSGLPSDRFSAERTGGSVSTLTIQRTQQEDSAVYLCASSPTSWRETQYFGPGTRLLVL.